Listed below are T cell receptor beta chains from one sample, sequenced in a study of blood T cell repertoires in COVID-19. Sequencing used immunoSEQ multiplex PCR; TCRdb keeps in-frame clones, though not all of them. The data hold about 190,000 clones, with around 83% observed a single time. Sequencing input: peripheral blood. Source of these receptors: a man over 45 with active or convalescent COVID-19. Both conserved end residues are part of each CDR3. D genes are given only for firm matches. Where a row states a size, it is once, few, many or the class of an expanded clone; other rows omit it.

>TRBV2|-|TRBJ1-2|-
TGTGCCAGCATCCCCGGGACACCGAGTGGCTATGGCTACACCTTC
CASIPGTPSGYGYTF
>TRBV6-1|-|TRBJ1-5|TRBD1
TGTGCCAGCATGGCAGGGACAGGGGTTAGTCAGCCCCAGCATTTT
CASMAGTGVSQPQHF
>TRBV24-1|once|TRBJ1-5|-
TGTGCCACCAGTGGCCAGGTGAATCAGCCCCAGCATTTT
CATSGQVNQPQHF
>TRBV4-3|-|TRBJ2-7|-
TGCGCCAGCAGCCAAGATTCGCGGGGAGGTTCCTACGAGCAGTACTTC
CASSQDSRGGSYEQYF
>TRBV18|-|TRBJ1-4|-
TGTGCCAGCTCCGCTGGACAGTCGGTGGAACTGTTTTTT
CASSAGQSVELFF
>TRBV7-9|-|TRBJ2-2|TRBD1
TGTGCCAGCATCTCAACTCGAGACAGGGGGAAGGACGGGGAGCTGTTTTTT
CASISTRDRGKDGELFF
>TRBV4-1|-|TRBJ1-5|TRBD1
TGCGCCAGCAGCCACTCGACAGGGGGCAGGTATCAGCCCCAGCATTTT
CASSHSTGGRYQPQHF
>TRBV7-9|-|TRBJ2-1|-
TGTGCCAGCAGCCTGTTTCGGGCAGGGCCCAATGAGCAGTTCTTC
CASSLFRAGPNEQFF
>TRBV18|-|TRBJ2-1|-
TGTGCCAGCTCACCACTACAGAACTACAATGAGCAGTTCTTC
CASSPLQNYNEQFF
>TRBV5-4|-|TRBJ1-2|-
TGTGCCAGCAGCCTTCCAGGGCTTGACTATGGCTACACCTTC
CASSLPGLDYGYTF
>TRBV30|-|TRBJ1-5|-
TGTGCCTGGACGGACAGTATCAATCAGCCCCAGCATTTT
CAWTDSINQPQHF
>TRBV6-5|-|TRBJ2-3|-
TGTGCCAGCAAGAGGGGGGATACGCAGTATTTT
CASKRGDTQYF
>TRBV9|-|TRBJ2-2|-
TGTGCCAGCAGCGCCGGATTTACTCCCTTTGCAGGCGGGGAGCTGTTTTTT
CASSAGFTPFAGGELFF
>TRBV6-5|-|TRBJ2-5|TRBD2
TGTGCCAGCAGTTACAGTGGCGGGAGCCAAGAGACCCAGTACTTC
CASSYSGGSQETQYF
>TRBV30|-|TRBJ1-4|-
TGTGCCTGGAGTGAATCGGGGGTCGGAAAACTGTTTTTT
CAWSESGVGKLFF
>TRBV7-9|-|TRBJ2-1|TRBD2
TGTGCCAGCAGCTCCTACGGTCACAGGGCGAGCGGGAGTGGGAATGAGCAGTTCTTC
CASSSYGHRASGSGNEQFF
>TRBV2|-|TRBJ1-5|TRBD1
TGTGCCAGCAGCGACAGGGGCAATCAGCCCCAGCATTTT
CASSDRGNQPQHF